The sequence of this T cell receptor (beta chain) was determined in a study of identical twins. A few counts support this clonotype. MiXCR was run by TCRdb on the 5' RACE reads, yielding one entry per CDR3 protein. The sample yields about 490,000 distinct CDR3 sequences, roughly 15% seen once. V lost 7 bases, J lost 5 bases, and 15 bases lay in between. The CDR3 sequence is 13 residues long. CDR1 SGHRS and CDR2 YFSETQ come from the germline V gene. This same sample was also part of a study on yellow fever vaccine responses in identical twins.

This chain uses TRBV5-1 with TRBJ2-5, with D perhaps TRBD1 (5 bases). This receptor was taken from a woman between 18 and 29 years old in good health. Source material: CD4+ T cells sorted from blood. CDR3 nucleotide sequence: TGCGCCAGCTCTGGGGCAGGGTACGAGACCCAGTACTTC. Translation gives CASSGAGYETQYF.